This TCR beta chain was recorded in a study of early T cells in non-severe SARS-CoV-2 infection. Each cDNA molecule carried a unique molecular identifier. TCRdb redid the calling of the 5' RACE reads with MiXCR, one entry per CDR3 protein. The table has approximately 37,000 distinct CDR3 sequences, roughly 5% seen once; the top ten hold 4.5% to 6%. As for this clonotype: No antigen is known for it.

Whole-study findings and limits: Private and CD4 specificities were missed by VDJdb matching, which favored anti-spike CD8 responses.

This CDR3 comprises 15 residues. Unmatched junction bases numbered 11, after V lost 3 bases and J lost 10 bases. The chain recombines TRBV12-3 or TRBV12-4 with TRBJ2-1, with TRBD1 matching 8 bases. Input material: whole blood. The sequence derives from an adult who was a healthcare worker with PCR-confirmed SARS-CoV-2 infection or an uninfected control (not recorded which). CDR3 DNA sequence: TGTGCCAGCAGTTTCGTCGGACAGGGCCTCCGGGAGCAGTTCTTC. This sequence encodes CASSFVGQGLREQFF.